Below, 32 T cell receptor beta chains from the same sample are listed, as sequenced in a study of blood T cell repertoires in COVID-19. Profiling relied on immunoSEQ multiplex PCR, and the TCRdb table lists in-frame clones only, not all of them. The profile shows 300,000 to 450,000 clones, roughly 84% of them singletons. Sequencing was performed on PBMCs or T cells enriched from blood (not recorded which). The receptor set was obtained from a woman between 25 and 40 years old who had recovered from COVID-19.

V is TRBV3-1 (or the pseudogene TRBV3-2) and J is TRBJ2-3; TRBD2 matches at 10 bases. After removal of 1 base from V and 2 bases from J, the junction contained 9 bases not matched to a gene. The CDR3 is 18 residues long. Germline-derived CDR1 and CDR2 are LGHDT and YNNKEL (reference sequence). The CDR3 is CASSQGVWGLAFTDTQYF. The CDR3 coding sequence is TGTGCCAGCAGCCAAGGCGTCTGGGGACTAGCGTTCACAGATACGCAGTATTTT.

The rearrangement links TRBV4-3 to TRBJ2-5; 11 positions match TRBD2. The CDR3 runs 18 residues. Germline V lookup: CDR1 LGHNA, CDR2 YSLEER. Losses at the gene ends were 0 bases for V and 6 bases for J; bases not matched to a gene: 12. CDR3 amino acids: CASSQDLVTSGGLQTQYF. Written as DNA, the CDR3 is TGCGCCAGCAGCCAAGATTTAGTAACTAGCGGGGGCTTGCAGACCCAGTACTTC.

V gene TRBV19 combines with J gene TRBJ1-1; TRBD1 might be the D (6 bases). There are 13 residues in the CDR3. Deletions cut 7 bases from V and 6 bases from J, with 15 bases between. Germline V lookup: CDR1 LNHDA, CDR2 SQIVND (reference sequence). The CDR3, as DNA: TGTGCCAGTAAGAGGGGGGGGATTTCTGAAGCTTTCTTT. Its translation is CASKRGGISEAFF.

This sequence joins TRBV27 and TRBJ2-7; the D gene is possibly TRBD1 (6 bases). V lost 7 bases and J 5 bases, leaving 18 bases between the germline ends. Looked up from germline, CDR1 is MNHEY and CDR2 is SMNVEV (reference sequence). The CDR3 runs 14 residues. The CDR3 sequence is CASTWDQGSNEQYF. The CDR3 DNA reads TGTGCCAGCACTTGGGACCAGGGGAGTAACGAGCAGTACTTC.

This clone was observed a few times. The chain carries TRBV28 and TRBJ2-7; D remains unclear. V lost 5 bases to trimming and J lost 3 bases, with 11 bases between them. In germline, CDR1 is MDHEN, CDR2 SYDVKM. The CDR3 runs to 13 residues. DNA of the CDR3: TGTGCCAGCAGTCTGCCCAACGGCTACGAGCAGTACTTC. Protein: CASSLPNGYEQYF.

DNA for the CDR3: TGTGCCAGCAGCCCCGAGGGGGCCAGCAATCAGCCCCAGCATTTT. Its protein product is CASSPEGASNQPQHF. V is TRBV7-8 and J is TRBJ1-5, with 7 bases that match TRBD1. The V and J ends lost 5 bases and 1 base, in that order; junction bases with no gene match: 5. The CDR3 is made up of 15 amino acids. Germline CDR1 is SGHVS and CDR2 is FQNEAQ.

The chain uses TRBV7-2 and TRBJ1-5, with no clear D. Trimming pared 1 base from V and 12 bases from J, leaving 19 bases between. This CDR3 has 15 residues. Per the germline V gene, CDR1 is SGHTA and CDR2 is FQGNSA. For the CDR3, the DNA is TGTGCCAGCAGCTTAGGGGCCAGTTCCGTTTCGCTCCAGCATTTT. Protein sequence: CASSLGASSVSLQHF.

The V gene is TRBV14, the J gene TRBJ1-4, with a tentative D call TRBD1 (5 bases). V was shortened by 1 base and J by 6 bases, with 15 bases between the two germline ends. From germline, CDR1 is SGHDN and CDR2 FVKESK. This CDR3 spans 16 amino acids. CDR3 in amino acids: CASSQARIGGYEKLFF. As DNA, the CDR3 is TGTGCCAGCAGCCAAGCGCGTATCGGGGGGTATGAAAAACTGTTTTTT. Combining the CDR3 with reference TRBV14 and TRBJ1-4 gives the whole variable domain EAGVTQFPSHSVIEKGQTVTLRCDPISGHDNLYWYRRVMGKEIKFLLHFVKESKQDESGMPNNRFLAERTGGTYSTLKVQPAELEDSGVYFCASSQARIGGYEKLFFGSGTQLSVL.

This rearrangement joins TRBV24-1 to TRBJ2-7; TRBD1 agrees at 8 bases. This CDR3 contains 16 residues. J was trimmed by 2 bases and V by 4 bases; bases with no gene match: 9. Germline V gene data show CDR1 as KGHDR and CDR2 as SFDVKD. CDR3 nucleotides: TGTGCCACCAGTGACTCCCGGACAGGGTTGACCTACGAGCAGTACTTC. Translating gives CATSDSRTGLTYEQYF.

V and J are TRBV9 and TRBJ2-2; D perhaps matches TRBD2 (5 bases). The CDR3 is 13 residues long. The germline V gene has CDR1 SGDLS and CDR2 YYNGEE. The germline V and J ends were trimmed by 0 bases and 8 bases, with 8 bases remaining between them. CDR3 bases: TGTGCCAGCAGCGTAGAACCGGGAGGGGAGCTGTTTTTT. Protein product: CASSVEPGGELFF.

The chain has TRBV18 and TRBJ2-3; 11 nucleotides match TRBD2. The germline V gene has CDR1 KGHSH and CDR2 LQKENI. J gave up 4 bases and V 1 base, and 10 bases lay outside the gene matches. This CDR3 region has 18 residues. CDR3 bases: TGTGCCAGCTCACCACTTCATGGTAGCGGGGGGGCGGCAGATACGCAGTATTTT. Protein sequence: CASSPLHGSGGAADTQYF.

The rearrangement links TRBV9 to TRBJ2-2; 8 bases fit TRBD1. The CDR3 extends over 15 amino acids. Per germline, CDR1 SGDLS and CDR2 YYNGEE. V lost 0 bases to trimming and J lost 7 bases; unmatched junction nucleotides: 5. CDR3 sequence: CASSVERQGIGELFF. CDR3 sequence (DNA): TGTGCCAGCAGCGTAGAAAGACAGGGGATCGGGGAGCTGTTTTTT.

The gene calls are TRBV15 and TRBJ1-5, with D uncertain. CDR3 size: 13 residues. Germline loops: CDR1 LNHNV, CDR2 YYDKDF (reference sequence). Trimming pared 1 base from V and 5 bases from J, leaving 6 bases between. CDR3 in amino acids: CATSRGRDQPQHF. CDR3 DNA: TGTGCCACCAGCAGAGGGAGGGATCAGCCCCAGCATTTT.

This chain uses TRBV10-3 with TRBJ2-3, with a weak D call TRBD1 (6 bases). The CDR3 has 16 amino acids. The germline gives CDR1 ENHRY, CDR2 SYGVKD. The V end lost 3 bases, the J end lost 0 bases, and 13 bases lay between the germline ends. CDR3 protein: CAISDPDRSSTDTQYF. CDR3 in DNA: TGTGCCATCAGTGACCCGGACAGATCTAGCACAGATACGCAGTATTTT.

The chain couples TRBV11-3 to TRBJ1-1, with 7 bases fitting TRBD1. Per germline, CDR1 SGHNT and CDR2 YENEEA. The CDR3 loop spans 13 amino acids. With 5 bases clipped from V and 4 bases from J, the junction kept 4 bases outside the gene matches. CDR3 sequence reads: CASSPGGSTEAFF. In DNA form, the CDR3 reads TGTGCCAGCAGCCCAGGGGGGAGCACTGAAGCTTTCTTT.

The chain combines TRBV7-2 with TRBJ1-5; maybe TRBD1 (5 bases). V was cut by 1 base and J by 6 bases, with 10 bases left in between. This CDR3 is built from 14 residues. From germline, CDR1 is SGHTA and CDR2 FQGNSA. In DNA, the CDR3 is TGTGCCAGCAGCTTAGATTCTGGGGCTCAGCCCCAGCATTTT. This codes for CASSLDSGAQPQHF.

This clone has more than one count but fewer than ten. This chain uses TRBV7-9 with TRBJ2-3, with D perhaps matching TRBD1 (7 bases). V shed 5 bases and J shed 3 bases, with 12 bases lying between them. The CDR3 length is 14 residues. Germline-derived CDR1 and CDR2 are SEHNR and FQNEAQ (reference sequence). The CDR3 reads CASSAGTATDTQYF. The CDR3 region has the DNA TGTGCCAGCAGCGCGGGGACAGCGACAGATACGCAGTATTTT.

The chain recombines TRBV2 with TRBJ1-6; 9 bases are shared with TRBD1. Trimming took 6 bases from V and 8 from J; bases not matched to a gene: 8. The length of the CDR3 is 15 residues. Germline V gives CDR1 SNHLY, CDR2 FYNNEI. CDR3: CASRVMNRGHSPLHF. The CDR3 DNA reads TGTGCCAGCAGGGTGATGAACAGGGGGCATTCACCCCTCCACTTT.

The chain joins TRBV19 to TRBJ2-1; the match to TRBD2 covers 10 bases. CDR3 length equals 16 residues. Germline CDR1 and CDR2: LNHDA and SQIVND (reference sequence). J gave up 4 bases and V 4 bases, and 7 bases lay outside the gene matches. The CDR3 DNA follows: TGTGCCAGTAGTAGGAGCGGGGGGGCTGAATACAATGAGCAGTTCTTC. It codes for CASSRSGGAEYNEQFF.

The chain employs TRBV28 and TRBJ1-5, with D possibly matching TRBD1 (6 bases). The germline CDR1 and CDR2 sequences are MDHEN and SYDVKM. The CDR3 totals 14 residues. V lost 5 bases and J lost 2, with 10 bases in between. CDR3 coding DNA: TGTGCCAGCAGTAGGGGGTATGGCAATCAGCCCCAGCATTTT. Protein product: CASSRGYGNQPQHF.

The rearrangement joins TRBV6-2 or TRBV6-3 to TRBJ2-3; D gene uncertain. The V end lost 2 bases, the J end lost 2 bases, and 11 bases lay between the germline ends. CDR1 and CDR2 from the germline V gene are MNHEY and SVGEGT. The CDR3 consists of 15 residues. CDR3 sequence: CASSYLDSPTDTQYF. CDR3 in DNA: TGTGCCAGCAGTTACCTCGACTCCCCCACAGATACGCAGTATTTT.

The genes are TRBV5-4 and TRBJ1-2, with 7 bases aligning to TRBD1. There are 15 residues in the CDR3. The germline V gene has CDR1 SGHNT and CDR2 YYREEE (reference sequence). The J segment lost 4 bases and the V segment lost 3 bases, leaving 9 bases of the junction unmatched. CDR3 sequence reads: CASSWAGGTVYGYTF. CDR3 sequence (DNA): TGTGCCAGCAGCTGGGCAGGGGGTACAGTCTATGGCTACACCTTC.

The chain has TRBV6-2 or TRBV6-3 and TRBJ2-3; 9 positions match TRBD1. Germline CDR1 and CDR2: MNHEY and SVGEGT. The CDR3 has 15 residues. Trimming at V came to 5 bases and at J to 5 bases, leaving 8 bases not matched to a gene. CDR3 in amino acids: CASSTGDRAGDTQYF. CDR3 sequence (DNA): TGTGCCAGCAGTACAGGGGACAGGGCGGGAGATACGCAGTATTTT.

The J gene is TRBJ2-5, the V gene TRBV24-1, with 8 bases matching TRBD1. Germline CDR1 is KGHDR and CDR2 is SFDVKD. CDR3 length: 13 amino acids. V dropped 1 base and J dropped 13; count of bases not matched to a gene: 7. This chain's CDR3 is CATSDFSQGVRYF. The CDR3 DNA is TGTGCCACCAGTGATTTCTCACAGGGGGTACGGTACTTC.

CDR3 sequence: CASSPRYSYNEQFF. CDR3 DNA sequence: TGTGCCAGCAGCCCACGCTACTCCTACAATGAGCAGTTCTTC. The genes are TRBV5-8 and TRBJ2-1; D is unresolved. V lost 4 bases, J lost 0 bases, and 8 bases lay in between. This CDR3 spans 14 amino acids. Germline V lookup: CDR1 SGHTS, CDR2 YDEGEE.

V gene TRBV5-5 combines with J gene TRBJ1-5; D is unclear. From germline, CDR1 is SGHKS and CDR2 YYEKEE (reference sequence). Deletions cut 2 bases from V and 7 bases from J, with 10 bases between. This CDR3 contains 13 residues. Written as DNA, the CDR3 is TGTGCCAGCAGCTTCGGGTGGAGCCAGCCCCAGCATTTT. It is translated as CASSFGWSQPQHF.

V and J are TRBV27 and TRBJ1-6, with 9 bases fitting TRBD1. Germline V gives CDR1 MNHEY, CDR2 SMNVEV (reference sequence). This CDR3 is built from 17 residues. The J segment lost 1 base and the V segment lost 5 bases, leaving 6 bases of the junction unmatched. The CDR3 DNA reads as TGTGCCAGCAGTCTAGGGACAGGGAGTTCCTATAATTCACCCCTCCACTTT. Translating it yields CASSLGTGSSYNSPLHF.

This chain connects TRBV2 to TRBJ1-4, with D unclear. The CDR3 loop spans 13 amino acids. The germline V and J ends were trimmed by 3 bases and 7 bases, with 9 bases remaining between them. CDR1 and CDR2 from the germline V gene are SNHLY and FYNNEI. CDR3 sequence: CASSEDLGEKLFF. For the CDR3, the DNA is TGTGCCAGCAGTGAGGACTTGGGTGAAAAACTGTTTTTT.

V usage is TRBV2 and J usage is TRBJ1-2; D is perhaps TRBD1 (5 bases). This CDR3 has 15 residues. Germline lookup yields CDR1 SNHLY and CDR2 FYNNEI. Between the trimmed V and J ends, which lost 5 bases and 1 base, there was a span of 14 bases. The DNA for the CDR3 is TGTGCCAGCAGTTCCCCGACAGACGTTAACTATGGCTACACCTTC. Protein: CASSSPTDVNYGYTF.

The J gene is TRBJ2-5, the V gene TRBV28, with D possibly TRBD1 on 6 matching bases. The CDR3 is 14 residues long. Germline V gene sequence: CDR1 MDHEN, CDR2 SYDVKM. Trimming removed 7 bases at V and 4 bases at J, with 16 bases between. CDR3 DNA sequence: TGTGCCAGCATTGCGGCAGGGGTTCTAGAGACCCAGTACTTC. As protein: CASIAAGVLETQYF.

DNA for the CDR3: TGTGCCAGCAGCTTTTATTTGTGGCGGCTATTCCAGCATTTT. Its translation is CASSFYLWRLFQHF. The gene calls are TRBV12-1 and TRBJ1-5. TRBV12-1 is a pseudogene locus. The CDR3 sequence is 14 residues long.

The chain carries TRBV11-2 and TRBJ1-1; a weak D match, TRBD1 (5 bases). The CDR3 has 17 amino acids. Trimming stripped 5 bases from V and 0 bases from J, with 19 bases between. Germline CDR1 SGHAT, CDR2 FQNNGV. DNA for the CDR3: TGTGCCAGCAGCCCCAGGGAAAGACTCCAAATGAACACTGAAGCTTTCTTT. It yields the protein CASSPRERLQMNTEAFF.